Following are 10 T cell receptor beta chains from one sample sequenced in a study of T-cell reconstitution after alpha-beta-depleted transplantation in children. For TCRbeta, the library was prepared with unique molecular identifiers. TCRdb re-called the PCR reads with MiXCR, one entry per CDR3 protein. The sample has 500,000 or so distinct CDR3 sequences; about 30% are singletons. The sample in question was PBMCs from the stem cell graft donor, obtained from the stem cell graft. These receptors originate from a human donor who donated a stem cell graft to a child with aplastic anemia.

The rearrangement joins TRBV5-1 to TRBJ1-1; TRBD1 matches at 7 bases. There are 13 residues in the CDR3. CDR1 is SGHRS, CDR2 YFSETQ, per germline. The J segment lost 10 bases and the V segment lost 4 bases, leaving 10 bases of the junction unmatched. The CDR3 coding sequence is TGCGCCAGCAGCCGGGACAGTCCCGACGGAGCTTTCTTT. Its translation is CASSRDSPDGAFF.

This clonotype was observed a few times. The chain carries TRBV5-1 and TRBJ2-1; TRBD2 matches 8 bases. V lost 0 bases, J lost 8 bases, and 13 bases stayed unmatched. CDR1 and CDR2 (germline): SGHRS, YFSETQ. The CDR3 has 17 amino acids. The CDR3 loop reads CASSLAYRTSILDEQFF. The CDR3, as DNA: TGCGCCAGCAGCTTGGCCTATAGGACTAGCATTCTTGATGAGCAGTTCTTC.

In this sample, this clonotype turned up a few times. V is TRBV5-1 and J is TRBJ2-5; 11 nucleotides align to TRBD1. V was pared by 3 bases and J by 2 bases, with 3 bases of the junction left unmatched. The CDR3 runs to 15 residues. Germline loops: CDR1 SGHRS, CDR2 YFSETQ. For the CDR3, the DNA is TGCGCCAGCAGCTGGGGGACAGGGGGTCAAGAGACCCAGTACTTC. It codes for CASSWGTGGQETQYF.

This clonotype was counted between two and nine times. J is TRBJ1-5 and V is TRBV20-1; 7 bases are shared with TRBD1. There are 18 residues in the CDR3. The trim removed 5 bases at V and 0 bases at J, leaving 16 bases unmatched. CDR1 is DFQATT, CDR2 SNEGSKA, per germline (reference sequence). The CDR3 sequence: CSAPNRDTGTASNQPQHF. CDR3 in DNA: TGCAGTGCTCCAAATCGGGACACCGGGACAGCTAGCAATCAGCCCCAGCATTTT.

The chain joins TRBV4-3 to TRBJ2-5; unclear D gene. CDR3 length equals 14 residues. V gave up 0 bases and J gave up 1 base, with 6 bases separating them. Germline CDR1 and CDR2: LGHNA and YSLEER. CDR3 protein: CASSQDRAQETQYF. The CDR3 DNA reads TGCGCCAGCAGCCAAGACCGAGCCCAAGAGACCCAGTACTTC.

This clonotype was detected only a few times. V usage is TRBV7-2 and J usage is TRBJ1-1, with D tentatively TRBD1 (5 bases). The CDR3 has 13 amino acids. Trimming left V 10 bases short and J 4 bases short, with 16 bases between. Germline CDR1 is SGHTA and CDR2 is FQGNSA. The CDR3 nucleotides read TGTGCCACCGATTCGCTGGGGGGCACTGAAGCTTTCTTT. It specifies CATDSLGGTEAFF.

In its sample, this clonotype was seen once. An end of the junction differs from the germline gene, which may be a read error. The chain recombines TRBV12-3 or TRBV12-4 with TRBJ2-6; tentative D call: TRBD1 (5 bases). The CDR3 has 15 amino acids. The CDR3 DNA follows: TGTGCCAGCAGTCCAGGGTTCTCTGGGGCCAACGCCCTGACTTTC. This encodes CASSPGFSGANALTF.

This clonotype was seen a handful of times. CDR3 DNA: TGTGCCAGCAGCTTTACAGGGCAGAGTCGCTCCTACGAGCAGTACGTC. Translated, it gives CASSFTGQSRSYEQYV. The chain links TRBV7-2 to TRBJ2-7, with D maybe TRBD1 (6 bases). CDR3 length: 16 residues. Germline lookup yields CDR1 SGHTA and CDR2 FQGNSA. Trimming left V 3 bases short and J 0 bases short, with 15 bases between.

This sequence joins TRBV19 and TRBJ2-1; D is undetermined. With 1 base removed from V and 2 bases from J, the gap between germline ends came to 9 bases. The CDR3 covers 15 residues. Germline V CDR1 and CDR2: LNHDA, SQIVND (reference sequence). The CDR3 sequence: CASSIGGKPYNEQFF. The CDR3 nucleotides are TGTGCCAGTAGTATAGGGGGTAAGCCCTACAATGAGCAGTTCTTC. Full variable domain (missing parts from reference TRBV19 and TRBJ2-1): DGGITQSPKYLFRKEGQNVTLSCEQNLNHDAMYWYRQDPGQGLRLIYYSQIVNDFQKGDIAEGYSVSREKKESFPLTVTSAQKNPTAFYLCASSIGGKPYNEQFFGPGTRLTVL.

On this clonotype: Germline is not matched at one junction end, which may reflect a read error. This sequence joins TRBV7-9 and TRBJ1-2, with D hard to call. Germline assignment: CDR1 SEHNR and CDR2 FQNEAQ (reference sequence). The CDR3 length is 12 residues. CDR3 residues: CASSRSDIDGDF. The CDR3 nucleotides are TGTGCCAGCAGCCGCTCTGATATAGATGGGGACTTC.